This T cell receptor beta chain is drawn from a study of control samples from healthy donors and cancer patients. The germline V gene has CDR1 SGHRS and CDR2 YFSETQ. The CDR3 totals 16 residues. Between the trimmed V and J ends, which lost 4 bases and 2 bases, there was a span of 15 bases. TCRdb keeps only in-frame clones here, not all; method: immunoSEQ multiplex PCR. The sample holds around 190,000 clones, roughly 89% seen once. This chain connects TRBV5-1 to TRBJ2-2; TRBD1 might be the D (5 bases). The specimen sequenced was blood. The receptor comes from a woman aged 50 to 60 in good health. The CDR3 nucleotides read TGCGCCAGCAGCCCCTGGGGCGCCGTCAACACCGGGGAGCTGTTTTTT. Its protein product is CASSPWGAVNTGELFF.